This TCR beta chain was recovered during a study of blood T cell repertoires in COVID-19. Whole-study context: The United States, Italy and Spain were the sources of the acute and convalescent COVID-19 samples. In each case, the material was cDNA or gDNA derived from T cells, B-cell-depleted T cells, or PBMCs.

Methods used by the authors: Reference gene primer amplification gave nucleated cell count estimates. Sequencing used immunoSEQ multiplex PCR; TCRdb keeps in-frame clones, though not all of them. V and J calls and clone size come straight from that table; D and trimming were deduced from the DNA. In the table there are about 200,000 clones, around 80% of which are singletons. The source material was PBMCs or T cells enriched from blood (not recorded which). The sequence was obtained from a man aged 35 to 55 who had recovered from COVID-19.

CDR3 sequence (DNA): TGTGCCAGCAACTACGACAGGGGGCGAAACACCATATATTTT. Residues: CASNYDRGRNTIYF. J is TRBJ1-3 and V is TRBV21-1; the table's D gene call, TRBD1, was not cross checked with the DNA. TRBV21-1 is annotated as a pseudogene. The length of the CDR3 is 14 residues.